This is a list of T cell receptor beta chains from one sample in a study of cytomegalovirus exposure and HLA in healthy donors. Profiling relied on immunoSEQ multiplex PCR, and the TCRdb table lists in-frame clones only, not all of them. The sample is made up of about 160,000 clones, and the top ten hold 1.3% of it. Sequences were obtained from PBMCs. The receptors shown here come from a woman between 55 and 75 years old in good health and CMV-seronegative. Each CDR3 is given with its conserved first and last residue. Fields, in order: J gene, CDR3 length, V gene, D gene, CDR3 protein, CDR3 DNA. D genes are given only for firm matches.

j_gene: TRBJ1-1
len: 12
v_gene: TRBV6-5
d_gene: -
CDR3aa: CASSYPGHEAFF
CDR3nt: TGTGCCAGCAGTTACCCGGGACACGAAGCTTTCTTT

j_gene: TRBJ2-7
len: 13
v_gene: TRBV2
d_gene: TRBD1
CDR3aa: CASKRDRIYEQYF
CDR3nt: TGTGCCAGTAAACGGGACAGGATTTACGAGCAGTACTTC

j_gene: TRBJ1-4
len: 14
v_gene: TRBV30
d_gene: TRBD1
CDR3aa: CAWDRTGTIEKLFF
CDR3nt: TGTGCCTGGGATAGGACAGGGACGATTGAAAAACTGTTTTTT

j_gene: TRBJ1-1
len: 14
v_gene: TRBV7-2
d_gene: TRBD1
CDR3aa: CASSRTGTGGMAFF
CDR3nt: TGTGCCAGCAGCCGAACCGGGACAGGGGGGATGGCTTTCTTT

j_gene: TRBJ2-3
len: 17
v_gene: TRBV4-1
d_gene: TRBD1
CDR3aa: CASSQVGTGGVTDTQYF
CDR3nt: TGCGCCAGCAGCCAAGTGGGGACAGGGGGCGTGACAGATACGCAGTATTTT

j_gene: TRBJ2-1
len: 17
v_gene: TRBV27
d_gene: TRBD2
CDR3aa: CASSLRPRREGYNEQFF
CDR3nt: TGTGCCAGCAGTCTCCGGCCGCGGCGGGAGGGTTACAATGAGCAGTTCTTC

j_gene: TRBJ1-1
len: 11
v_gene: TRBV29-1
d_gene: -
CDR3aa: CSVGRGAEAFF
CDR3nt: TGCAGCGTTGGGCGGGGGGCTGAAGCTTTCTTT

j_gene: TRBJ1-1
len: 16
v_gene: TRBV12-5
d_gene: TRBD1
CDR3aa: CASGLGLGTVHTEAFF
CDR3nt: TGTGCTAGTGGTTTGGGGCTTGGGACAGTACACACTGAAGCTTTCTTT

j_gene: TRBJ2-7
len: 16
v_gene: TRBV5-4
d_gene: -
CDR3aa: CASSYPGGGSNYEQYF
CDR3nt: TGTGCCAGCAGTTATCCAGGGGGCGGGAGCAACTACGAGCAGTACTTC

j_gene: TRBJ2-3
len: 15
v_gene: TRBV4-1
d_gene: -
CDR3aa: CASSPSPVTGDTQYF
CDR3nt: TGCGCCAGCAGCCCGTCCCCTGTAACCGGAGATACGCAGTATTTT

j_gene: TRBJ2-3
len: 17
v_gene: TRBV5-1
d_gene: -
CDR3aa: CASSSLVSSFNTDTQYF
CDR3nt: TGCGCCAGCAGCTCACTAGTCTCCTCCTTCAACACAGATACGCAGTATTTT

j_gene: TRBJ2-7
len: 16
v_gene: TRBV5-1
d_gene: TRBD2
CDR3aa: CASSTGTSGDFYEQYF
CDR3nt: TGCGCCAGCAGCACCGGGACTAGCGGAGATTTCTACGAGCAGTACTTC

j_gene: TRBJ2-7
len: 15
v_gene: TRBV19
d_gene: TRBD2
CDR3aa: CASSIGLAGFYEQYF
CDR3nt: TGTGCCAGTAGTATAGGACTAGCGGGATTCTACGAGCAGTACTTC

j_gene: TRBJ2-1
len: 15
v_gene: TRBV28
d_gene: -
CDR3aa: CASSLRTKGIDEQFF
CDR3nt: TGTGCCAGCAGTCTACGCACCAAGGGGATCGATGAGCAGTTCTTC

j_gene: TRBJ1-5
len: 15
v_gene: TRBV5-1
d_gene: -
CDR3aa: CASSLSGQGDQPQHF
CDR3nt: TGCGCCAGCAGCTTGTCAGGGCAGGGCGATCAGCCCCAGCATTTT

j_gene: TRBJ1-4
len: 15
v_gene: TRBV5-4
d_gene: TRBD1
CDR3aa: CASSLAGTGGAELFF
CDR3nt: TGTGCCAGCAGCTTAGCCGGGACAGGGGGCGCGGAACTGTTTTTT

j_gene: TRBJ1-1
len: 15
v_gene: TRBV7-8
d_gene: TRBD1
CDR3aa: CASSPGDRGNTEAFF
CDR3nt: TGTGCCAGCAGCCCCGGCGACAGGGGTAACACTGAAGCTTTCTTT

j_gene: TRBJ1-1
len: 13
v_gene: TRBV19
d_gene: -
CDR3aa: CASSIQAGVEAFF
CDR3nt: TGTGCCAGTAGTATACAGGCAGGGGTTGAAGCTTTCTTT

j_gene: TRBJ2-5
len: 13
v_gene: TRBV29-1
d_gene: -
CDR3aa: CSVDRGVGETQYF
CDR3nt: TGCAGCGTTGACAGGGGAGTGGGGGAGACCCAGTACTTC

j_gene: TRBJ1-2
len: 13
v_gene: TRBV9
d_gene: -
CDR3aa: CASHRTGNYGYTF
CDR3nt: TGTGCCAGCCATCGAACGGGTAACTATGGCTACACCTTC

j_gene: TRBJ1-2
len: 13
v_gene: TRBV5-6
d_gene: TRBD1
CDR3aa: CASSEDRVGGYTF
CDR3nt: TGTGCCAGCAGCGAGGACAGGGTCGGTGGCTACACCTTC

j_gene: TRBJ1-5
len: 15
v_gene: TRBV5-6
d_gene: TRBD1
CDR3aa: CASSGRTGSYQPQHF
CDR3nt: TGTGCCAGCAGCGGACGGACAGGGAGTTATCAGCCCCAGCATTTT

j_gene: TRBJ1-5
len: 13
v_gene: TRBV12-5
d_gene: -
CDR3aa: CASALGGGQPQHF
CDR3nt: TGTGCTAGTGCCTTGGGGGGGGGTCAGCCCCAGCATTTT

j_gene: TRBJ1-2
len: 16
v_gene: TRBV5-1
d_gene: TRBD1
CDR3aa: CASSLEQGALGYGYTF
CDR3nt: TGCGCCAGCAGCTTGGAACAGGGGGCCTTAGGATATGGCTACACCTTC

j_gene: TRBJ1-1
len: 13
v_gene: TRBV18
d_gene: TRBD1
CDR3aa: CASSPLGTDEAFF
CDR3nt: TGTGCCAGCTCACCACTCGGGACAGATGAAGCTTTCTTT

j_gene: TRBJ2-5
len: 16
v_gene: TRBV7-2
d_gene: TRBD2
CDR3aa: CASSSGLAGGYETQYF
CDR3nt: TGTGCCAGCAGCTCAGGACTAGCGGGAGGGTATGAGACCCAGTACTTC

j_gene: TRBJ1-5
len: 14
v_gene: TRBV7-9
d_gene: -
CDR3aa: CASSQGDSNQPQHF
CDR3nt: TGTGCCAGCAGCCAAGGGGATAGCAATCAGCCCCAGCATTTT

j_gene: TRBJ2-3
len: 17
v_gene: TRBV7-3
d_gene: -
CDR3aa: CASSLTQGGGSTDTQYF
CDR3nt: TGTGCCAGCAGCTTAACACAGGGCGGCGGGAGCACAGATACGCAGTATTTT

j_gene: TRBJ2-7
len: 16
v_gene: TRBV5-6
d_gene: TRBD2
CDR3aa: CASSLRASGRSYEQYF
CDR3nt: TGTGCCAGCAGCCTGAGGGCTAGCGGGAGAAGCTACGAGCAGTACTTC

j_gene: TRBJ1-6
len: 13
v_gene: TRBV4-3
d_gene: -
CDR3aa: CASSQDGASPLHF
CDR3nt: TGCGCCAGCAGCCAAGACGGAGCTTCACCCCTCCACTTT

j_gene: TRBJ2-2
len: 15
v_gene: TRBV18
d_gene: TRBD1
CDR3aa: CASSTGTGFAGELFF
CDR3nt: TGTGCCAGCTCGACCGGGACAGGTTTCGCCGGGGAGCTGTTTTTT

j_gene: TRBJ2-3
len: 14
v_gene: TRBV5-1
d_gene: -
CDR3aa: CASSLRGDTDTQYF
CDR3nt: TGCGCCAGCAGCTTGCGGGGAGACACAGATACGCAGTATTTT

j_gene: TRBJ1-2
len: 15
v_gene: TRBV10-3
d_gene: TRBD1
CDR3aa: CAIRTGTGANYGYTF
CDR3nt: TGTGCCATCAGAACCGGGACAGGGGCTAACTATGGCTACACCTTC

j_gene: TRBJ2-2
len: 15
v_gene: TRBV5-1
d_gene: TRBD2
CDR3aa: CASSGLVLNTGELFF
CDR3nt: TGCGCCAGCAGTGGACTAGTGCTCAACACCGGGGAGCTGTTTTTT

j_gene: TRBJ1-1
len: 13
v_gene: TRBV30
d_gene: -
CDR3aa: CAWSRTVNTEAFF
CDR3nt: TGTGCCTGGAGTCGCACAGTGAACACTGAAGCTTTCTTT

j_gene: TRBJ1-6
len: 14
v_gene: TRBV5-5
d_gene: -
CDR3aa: CASTRMANNSPLHF
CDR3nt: TGTGCCAGCACGAGGATGGCTAATAATTCACCCCTCCACTTT

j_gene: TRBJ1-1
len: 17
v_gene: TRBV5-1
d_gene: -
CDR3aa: CASSGGSIWGMNTEAFF
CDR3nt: TGCGCCAGCAGCGGAGGGTCGATCTGGGGGATGAACACTGAAGCTTTCTTT

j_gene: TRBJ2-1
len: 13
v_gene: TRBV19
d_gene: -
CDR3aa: CASSIDPGDEQFF
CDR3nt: TGTGCCAGTAGTATAGATCCAGGGGATGAGCAGTTCTTC

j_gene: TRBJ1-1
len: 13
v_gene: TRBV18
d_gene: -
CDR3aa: CASSPSLNTEAFF
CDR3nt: TGTGCCAGCTCACCGTCCTTGAACACTGAAGCTTTCTTT

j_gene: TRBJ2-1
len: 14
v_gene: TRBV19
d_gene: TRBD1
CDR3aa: CASGDRGSYNEQFF
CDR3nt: TGTGCCAGTGGCGACAGGGGGTCCTACAATGAGCAGTTCTTC

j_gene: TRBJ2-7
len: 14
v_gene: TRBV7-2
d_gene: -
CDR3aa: CASSLLQEKYEQYF
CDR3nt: TGTGCCAGCAGCCTTCTACAGGAGAAATACGAGCAGTACTTC

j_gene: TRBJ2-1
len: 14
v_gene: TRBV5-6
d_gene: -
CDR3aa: CASSFYETYNEQFF
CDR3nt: TGTGCCAGCAGCTTCTATGAGACCTACAATGAGCAGTTCTTC

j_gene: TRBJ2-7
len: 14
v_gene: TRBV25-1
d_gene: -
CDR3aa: CASSEELTTYEQYF
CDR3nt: TGTGCCAGCAGTGAAGAGCTGACAACCTACGAGCAGTACTTC

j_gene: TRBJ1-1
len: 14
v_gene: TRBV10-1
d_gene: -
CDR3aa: CASSEGGKNTEAFF
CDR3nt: TGCGCCAGCAGCGAGGGAGGGAAGAACACTGAAGCTTTCTTT

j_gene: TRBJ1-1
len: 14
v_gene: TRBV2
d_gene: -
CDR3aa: CASSWGAGDTEAFF
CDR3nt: TGTGCCAGCAGTTGGGGAGCAGGAGACACTGAAGCTTTCTTT

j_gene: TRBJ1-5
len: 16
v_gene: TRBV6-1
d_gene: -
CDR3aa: CASSETHSYSNQPQHF
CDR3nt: TGTGCCAGCAGTGAGACCCACAGCTATAGCAATCAGCCCCAGCATTTT

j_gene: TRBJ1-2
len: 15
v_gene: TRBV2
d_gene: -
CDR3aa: CASSHERGKDYGYTF
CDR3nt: TGTGCCAGCAGCCACGAAAGAGGAAAGGACTATGGCTACACCTTC

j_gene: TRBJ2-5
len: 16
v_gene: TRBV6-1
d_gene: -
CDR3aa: CASSEGLVQPGETQYF
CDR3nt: TGTGCCAGCAGTGAAGGGCTCGTCCAGCCCGGGGAGACCCAGTACTTC

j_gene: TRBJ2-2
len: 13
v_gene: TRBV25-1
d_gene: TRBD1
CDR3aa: CASSGQGTGELFF
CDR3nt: TGTGCCAGCAGTGGACAGGGTACCGGGGAGCTGTTTTTT

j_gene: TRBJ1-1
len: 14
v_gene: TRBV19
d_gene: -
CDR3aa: CASSITSMNTEAFF
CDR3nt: TGTGCCAGTAGTATTACTTCCATGAACACTGAAGCTTTCTTT

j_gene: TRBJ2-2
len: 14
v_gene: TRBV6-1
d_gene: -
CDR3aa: CASKRQESTGELFF
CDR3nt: TGTGCCAGCAAACGACAGGAGAGCACCGGGGAGCTGTTTTTT

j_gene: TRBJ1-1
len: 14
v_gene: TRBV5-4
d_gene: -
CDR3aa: CASSYGSRNTEAFF
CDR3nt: TGTGCCAGCAGCTACGGGAGCCGGAACACTGAAGCTTTCTTT

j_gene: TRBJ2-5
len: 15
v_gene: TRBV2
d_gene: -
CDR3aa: CASSDLEAVKETQYF
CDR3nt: TGTGCCAGCAGCGACCTTGAGGCAGTCAAAGAGACCCAGTACTTC

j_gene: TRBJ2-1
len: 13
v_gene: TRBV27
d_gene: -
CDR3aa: CASSPRGYNEQFF
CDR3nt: TGTGCCAGCAGTCCACGCGGCTACAATGAGCAGTTCTTC